Listed here are 26 T cell receptor beta chains from one sample, sequenced in a study of blood T cell dynamics during melanoma immunotherapy. Libraries were prepared by immunoSEQ multiplex PCR; TCRdb keeps only in-frame clonotypes and omits some of them. The sample consists of about 22,000 clones, just under 90% of them appearing once. Time point described: pre-treatment baseline. Sequencing used blood, obtained from a patient treated with checkpoint blockade. All receptors come from a human donor with melanoma.

The rearrangement joins TRBV29-1 to TRBJ1-2, with D possibly matching TRBD1 (5 bases). V shed 1 base and J shed 2 bases, with 14 bases lying between them. Germline lookup yields CDR1 SQVTM and CDR2 ANQGSEA. The CDR3 covers 15 residues. The CDR3 here is CSVEAPQGSNYGYTF. CDR3 DNA sequence: TGCAGCGTTGAAGCCCCCCAGGGTTCAAACTATGGCTACACCTTC.

The CDR3 loop reads CASSIFKDGYTF. The CDR3 nucleotides are TGTGCCAGTAGTATATTCAAGGACGGCTACACCTTC. The chain combines TRBV19 with TRBJ1-2; D not certain. This CDR3 has 12 amino acids. V was trimmed by 2 bases and J by 8 bases, leaving 9 bases between them. The germline V gene encodes CDR1 LNHDA and CDR2 SQIVND (reference sequence).

This chain connects TRBV20-1 to TRBJ2-7, with D perhaps TRBD1 (6 bases). This CDR3 is 11 amino acids long. CDR1 and CDR2 (germline): DFQATT, SNEGSKA (reference sequence). V was trimmed by 5 bases and J by 5 bases, leaving 10 bases between them. Written as DNA, the CDR3 is TGCAGTGCTGGGGGCCAAAACGAGCAGTACTTC. Residues: CSAGGQNEQYF.

J is TRBJ2-5 and V is TRBV18; D unresolved. Germline values: CDR1 KGHSH, CDR2 LQKENI. The CDR3 is 11 amino acids. Trimming took off 3 bases at V and 4 bases at J, with 3 bases between the two ends. The CDR3 sequence is CASSPAETQYF. The CDR3 nucleotides are TGTGCCAGCTCACCTGCAGAGACCCAGTACTTC.

This chain links TRBV19 with TRBJ2-3; 10 bases map to TRBD2. Germline values: CDR1 LNHDA, CDR2 SQIVND (reference sequence). V was clipped by 2 bases and J by 5 bases; unmatched bases: 7. The CDR3 is made up of 16 amino acids. CDR3 amino acids: CASSIIAGGQLDTQYF. CDR3 nucleotides: TGTGCCAGTAGTATAATAGCGGGGGGACAACTAGATACGCAGTATTTT.

V is TRBV27 and J is TRBJ2-7; a possible D gene is TRBD2 (5 bases). V was pared by 5 bases and J by 3 bases, with 11 bases between. The V gene's germline CDR1 is MNHEY and CDR2 SMNVEV (reference sequence). The CDR3 has 13 amino acids. The CDR3: CASSPTGLYEQYF. DNA for the CDR3: TGTGCCAGCAGTCCGACCGGACTCTACGAGCAGTACTTC.

The chain uses TRBV5-4 and TRBJ2-5, with 7 bases aligning to TRBD1. The DNA end favors TRBJ2-7, so the J call may be wrong. Germline V lookup: CDR1 SGHNT, CDR2 YYREEE (reference sequence). The length of the CDR3 is 13 residues. CDR3 region: CASSPDRDDEQYF. Here the CDR3 DNA reads TGTGCCAGCAGCCCCGACAGGGACGACGAGCAGTACTTC.

This chain joins TRBV2 and TRBJ2-7, with 7 bases fitting TRBD1. CDR3 length: 13 residues. From germline, CDR1 is SNHLY and CDR2 FYNNEI. Trimming took 7 bases from V and 3 from J; bases not matched to a gene: 6. The CDR3 DNA reads as TGTGCCAGCATGGGGGACAGCCTCTACGAGCAGTACTTC. The encoded protein is CASMGDSLYEQYF.

The rearrangement joins TRBV15 to TRBJ2-5; 12 bases map to TRBD1. TRBJ2-7 explains the end of the DNA better; the J call may be wrong. CDR3 length equals 17 residues. Germline V gene data show CDR1 as LNHNV and CDR2 as YYDKDF (reference sequence). The CDR3 reads CATSRDRDRGRIYEQYF. CDR3 DNA sequence: TGTGCCACCAGCAGAGATAGGGACAGGGGGCGAATTTACGAGCAGTACTTC.

This clone was recorded once. The rearrangement uses TRBV4-2 and TRBJ1-1, with TRBD1 matching 8 bases. Germline V gene lookup returns CDR1 LGHNA and CDR2 YNFKEQ. J was trimmed by 4 bases and V by 4 bases; bases with no gene match: 5. This CDR3 region has 14 residues. The CDR3 sequence: CASSLSTGGTEAFF. The CDR3 nucleotides read TGTGCCAGCAGCCTATCAACAGGGGGCACTGAAGCTTTCTTT.

The chain combines TRBV10-1 with TRBJ2-2; possibly TRBD1 for D (6 bases). Germline V CDR1 and CDR2: WNHNN, SYGVQD (reference sequence). CDR3 length: 18 amino acids. V was clipped by 3 bases and J by 0 bases, with 17 bases between them. CDR3 region: CASSDSYRVSPNTGELFF. The CDR3 DNA follows: TGCGCCAGCAGTGATTCTTACAGGGTGAGCCCGAACACCGGGGAGCTGTTTTTT.

The V call is TRBV18, the J call TRBJ2-7; 8 nucleotides line up with TRBD1. Germline CDR1 and CDR2: KGHSH and LQKENI. This CDR3 spans 14 amino acids. The junction had 11 bases not matched to a gene; V was cut back by 6 bases and J by 7 bases. CDR3 region: CASSTGDGLGEQYF. The CDR3 DNA reads TGTGCCAGCTCGACAGGGGACGGGTTGGGAGAGCAGTACTTC.

The J gene is TRBJ1-6, the V gene TRBV5-4, with a tentative D call TRBD1 (6 bases). Germline assignment: CDR1 SGHNT and CDR2 YYREEE (reference sequence). This CDR3 contains 12 residues. Deletions cut 0 bases from V and 16 bases from J, with 11 bases between. CDR3 sequence reads: CASSLAGGQLHF. DNA for the CDR3: TGTGCCAGCAGCTTGGCGGGGGGCCAGCTCCACTTT. Combining the CDR3 with reference TRBV5-4 and TRBJ1-6 gives the whole variable domain ETGVTQSPTHLIKTRGQQVTLRCSSQSGHNTVSWYQQALGQGPQFIFQYYREEENGRGNFPPRFSGLQFPNYSSELNVNALELDDSALYLCASSLAGGQLHFGNGTRLTVT.

V gene TRBV28 combines with J gene TRBJ2-3, with TRBD2 matching 13 bases. Trimming removed 7 bases from V and 2 bases from J; junction bases left unmatched: 15. The V gene's germline CDR1 is MDHEN and CDR2 SYDVKM. This CDR3 is 19 amino acids long. CDR3 DNA sequence: TGTGCCAGCAATAACCGGGGACTAGCGGGACCAGCTCCCACAGATACGCAGTATTTT. Encoded protein: CASNNRGLAGPAPTDTQYF.

Written as DNA, the CDR3 is TGTGCCAGCAGCTTACACGGTGAGCAGTTCTTC. Translated: CASSLHGEQFF. The rearrangement links TRBV13 to TRBJ2-1, with D unclear. V was trimmed by 2 bases and J by 9 bases, leaving 5 bases between them. CDR1 is PRHDT, CDR2 FYEKMQ, per germline (reference sequence). The CDR3 has 11 residues.

The chain is built from TRBV16 and TRBJ1-2, with 8 bases matching TRBD1. The CDR3 contains 13 residues. The V gene end was trimmed by 11 bases and the J gene end by 5 bases; junction bases not matched to a gene: 10. CDR1 is KGHSY, CDR2 FQNENV, per germline. For the CDR3, the DNA is TGTGCCCTAGCCAAAGGGACAGGTTATGGCTACACCTTC. Translated: CALAKGTGYGYTF.

V is TRBV6-6 and J is TRBJ1-6; D not resolved. V lost 7 bases, J lost 15 bases, and 22 bases lay in between. Looked up from germline, CDR1 is MNHNY and CDR2 is SVGAGI (reference sequence). The CDR3 is 14 residues long. The CDR3 DNA reads as TGTGCCAGCATCCCCGGGCCAGTGATTCTTCTCCTCCACTTT. It specifies CASIPGPVILLLHF.

This clone was counted a few times. The gene calls are TRBV7-9 and TRBJ1-1; D is ambiguous. Germline CDR1 reads SEHNR; CDR2 reads FQNEAQ (reference sequence). Trimming took 5 bases from V and 4 from J, leaving 17 bases between them. There are 15 residues in the CDR3. The CDR3, as DNA: TGTGCCAGCAGCCCTCGAATTGCCTGGGGCACTGAAGCTTTCTTT. Amino acids: CASSPRIAWGTEAFF. Variable domain in full (rest from reference TRBV7-9 and TRBJ1-1): DTGVSQNPRHKITKRGQNVTFRCDPISEHNRLYWYRQTLGQGPEFLTYFQNEAQLEKSRLLSDRFSAERPKGSFSTLEIQRTEQGDSAMYLCASSPRIAWGTEAFFGQGTRLTVV.

The rearrangement uses TRBV6-1 and TRBJ2-7; D is unresolved. V was clipped by 2 bases and J by 2 bases, with 10 bases between them. Germline loops: CDR1 MNHNS, CDR2 SASEGT. CDR3 length equals 14 residues. The DNA for the CDR3 is TGTGCCAGCAGTGAATACGGTGGGACCTACGAGCAGTACTTC. Its translation is CASSEYGGTYEQYF.

This chain links TRBV27 with TRBJ2-5; 8 nucleotides agree with TRBD1. CDR1 is MNHEY, CDR2 SMNVEV, per germline (reference sequence). The J segment lost 5 bases and the V segment lost 5 bases, leaving 7 bases of the junction unmatched. This CDR3 comprises 14 residues. The CDR3 nucleotides are TGTGCCAGCAGTCGACCAGGGGGCGCGGAGACCCAGTACTTC. It encodes CASSRPGGAETQYF.

The chain couples TRBV20-1 to TRBJ1-1; D is uncertain. Trimming took 7 bases from V and 2 from J, leaving 8 bases between them. Germline CDR1 is DFQATT and CDR2 is SNEGSKA (reference sequence). CDR3 size: 11 residues. The chain's CDR3 is CSEAGNTEAFF. CDR3 nucleotide sequence: TGCAGTGAGGCTGGAAACACTGAAGCTTTCTTT.

The rearrangement links TRBV14 to TRBJ1-3; maybe TRBD1 (5 bases). V lost 8 bases and J lost 3, with 14 bases in between. This CDR3 has 14 amino acids. The germline gives CDR1 SGHDN, CDR2 FVKESK. Written as DNA, the CDR3 is TGTGCCAGCCCGGGTGGGGGGATTGGAAACACCATATATTTT. It specifies CASPGGGIGNTIYF.

The V gene is TRBV19, the J gene TRBJ2-3, with 10 nucleotides matching TRBD2. Germline CDR1 and CDR2: LNHDA and SQIVND (reference sequence). The CDR3 totals 14 residues. J lost 5 bases, V lost 7 bases, and 6 bases had no gene match. CDR3 protein: CASIPSGSEDTQYF. As DNA, the CDR3 is TGTGCCAGTATACCTAGCGGGAGCGAAGATACGCAGTATTTT.

The V gene is TRBV7-3, the J gene TRBJ1-1; D remains ambiguous. The germline V and J ends were trimmed by 5 bases and 1 base, with 8 bases remaining between them. In germline, CDR1 is SGHTA, CDR2 FQGTGA. The CDR3 loop spans 13 amino acids. The CDR3 region is CASSRDTNTEAFF. The CDR3 region has the DNA TGTGCCAGCAGCCGCGACACGAACACTGAAGCTTTCTTT.

This chain links TRBV9 with TRBJ1-1; no firm D call. The CDR3 is 14 residues long. V shed 0 bases and J shed 1 base, with 7 bases lying between them. The V gene's germline CDR1 is SGDLS and CDR2 YYNGEE. CDR3 residues: CASSVVTSNTEAFF. The CDR3 nucleotides read TGTGCCAGCAGCGTAGTTACCTCGAACACTGAAGCTTTCTTT.

The chain links TRBV5-1 to TRBJ1-6; TRBD1 aligns across 8 bases. Germline CDR1 is SGHRS and CDR2 is YFSETQ. This CDR3 contains 15 residues. Unmatched junction bases numbered 7, after V lost 4 bases and J lost 7 bases. The CDR3 here is CASSTPGTGNSPLHF. CDR3 coding DNA: TGCGCCAGCAGCACCCCCGGGACAGGAAATTCACCCCTCCACTTT.